This entry lists 21 T cell receptor beta chains sequenced from one sample in a study of CD8+ T cells in alopecia areata (dated by TCRdb to 2016 to 2018). The protocol used for the library was the immunoSEQ multiplex PCR assay. For TCR sequencing, RNA was extracted from every sample and reverse transcribed into cDNA to serve as template. What TCRdb holds here is the immuneACCESS table cut down to in-frame rearrangements. Part of the clones is not present; checked against another copy, under half of the missing clones reflect an unresolved V gene, and the others are unexplained. The sample table contains some 82,000 clones; only one count was recorded for 51% of them. Together, the top ten hold just over 5.5% of the sample. The sample taken for sequencing was NKG2D-high CD8+ T cells sorted from blood. The sample's cell subset or site, from its label and the paper: sorted CD8+ NKG2D-high blood T cells. These receptors all stem from a human donor with alopecia areata.

The V call is TRBV7-9, the J call TRBJ1-5; no clear D. Germline V lookup: CDR1 SEHNR, CDR2 FQNEAQ (reference sequence). The ends were cut back, 4 bases at V and 4 bases at J, with 11 bases in the middle. This CDR3 is 14 amino acids long. In DNA, the CDR3 is TGTGCCAGCAGCTCTCCGGTCGCGAATCAGCCCCAGCATTTT. It translates to CASSSPVANQPQHF.

The V gene is TRBV28, the J gene TRBJ2-7; no firm D call. This CDR3 is 10 amino acids long. CDR1 is MDHEN and CDR2 is SYDVKM in the germline V gene. V was pared by 10 bases and J by 6 bases, with 10 bases between. The CDR3 DNA reads as TGTGCCATGTGGCAAGGCGAGCAGTACTTC. Protein sequence: CAMWQGEQYF.

This clone has more than one count but fewer than ten. This chain connects TRBV5-1 to TRBJ2-2; the D call may be TRBD1 or TRBD2 (5 bases each). This CDR3 is 16 amino acids long. With 4 bases removed from V and 0 bases from J, the gap between germline ends came to 13 bases. The germline CDR1 and CDR2 sequences are SGHRS and YFSETQ. CDR3 amino acids: CASSPFVGPNTGELFF. The CDR3, as DNA: TGCGCCAGCAGCCCTTTTGTGGGACCGAACACCGGGGAGCTGTTTTTT.

This clone was recorded a few times. This chain connects TRBV28 to TRBJ2-1; 11 positions agree with TRBD2. Trimming at V came to 8 bases and at J to 2 bases, leaving 14 bases not matched to a gene. Germline CDR1 MDHEN, CDR2 SYDVKM. The CDR3 covers 18 residues. The CDR3 DNA is TGTGCCAGCGTGCGGTCTAGCGGGGGGACTAAGGCCTACAATGAGCAGTTCTTC. It translates to CASVRSSGGTKAYNEQFF.

J is TRBJ2-7 and V is TRBV7-2; TRBD1 might be the D (6 bases). Between the trimmed V and J ends, which lost 5 bases and 7 bases, there was a span of 21 bases. From germline, CDR1 is SGHTA and CDR2 FQGNSA. The CDR3 is made up of 15 amino acids. For the CDR3, the DNA is TGTGCCAGCAGCCAATCGACAGGTTACTGGGTTGAGCAGTACTTC. It yields the protein CASSQSTGYWVEQYF.

This clone was observed once. J is TRBJ2-7 and V is TRBV30; 8 bases agree with TRBD2. V gave up 0 bases and J gave up 2 bases; unmatched junction bases: 3. CDR3 length equals 14 residues. The germline gives CDR1 GTSNPN, CDR2 SVGIG (reference sequence). The CDR3 region is CAWSVLAATYEQYF. In nucleotides, the CDR3 is TGTGCCTGGAGTGTACTAGCGGCAACCTACGAGCAGTACTTC. The variable domain in full, with the rest retrieved from reference TRBV30 and TRBJ2-7, is SQTIHQWPATLVQPVGSPLSLECTVEGTSNPNLYWYRQAAGRGLQLLFYSVGIGQISSEVPQNLSASRPQDRQFILSSKKLLLSDSGFYLCAWSVLAATYEQYFGPGTRLTVT.

This chain connects TRBV13 to TRBJ2-1; 11 bases fit TRBD2. After removal of 6 bases from V and 2 bases from J, the junction contained 3 bases not matched to a gene. Germline V gene data show CDR1 as PRHDT and CDR2 as FYEKMQ (reference sequence). CDR3 length: 15 amino acids. The chain's CDR3 is CASSPTSGAYNEQFF. Here the CDR3 DNA reads TGTGCCAGCAGTCCGACTAGCGGGGCCTACAATGAGCAGTTCTTC.

The chain recombines TRBV29-1 with TRBJ2-1, with 9 bases lining up with TRBD2. The CDR3 is 15 amino acids. V was pared by 7 bases and J by 8 bases, with 15 bases of the junction left unmatched. Looked up from germline, CDR1 is SQVTM and CDR2 is ANQGSEA. DNA for the CDR3: TGCAGCGCCGAACCGGCTAGCGGGGTCACCGATGAGCAGTTCTTC. It specifies CSAEPASGVTDEQFF.

V and J are TRBV28 and TRBJ2-7, with a weak D call TRBD1 (5 bases). CDR1 is MDHEN and CDR2 is SYDVKM in the germline V gene. The CDR3 is made up of 15 amino acids. The V and J ends lost 7 bases and 1 base respectively, with 17 bases between them. The CDR3 here is CASTQPDRQSYEQYF. The CDR3 DNA follows: TGTGCCAGCACCCAACCGGACCGACAGTCCTACGAGCAGTACTTC. The variable domain in full, with the rest retrieved from reference TRBV28 and TRBJ2-7, is DVKVTQSSRYLVKRTGEKVFLECVQDMDHENMFWYRQDPGLGLRLIYFSYDVKMKEKGDIPEGYSVSREKKERFSLILESASTNQTSMYLCASTQPDRQSYEQYFGPGTRLTVT.

This clone was observed a few times. This chain joins TRBV5-1 and TRBJ1-1; possibly TRBD1 for D (5 bases). Trimming pared 1 base from V and 6 bases from J, leaving 19 bases between. This CDR3 has 16 residues. Germline loops: CDR1 SGHRS, CDR2 YFSETQ. The chain's CDR3 is CASSLHYGGQGAEAFF. The CDR3 bases are TGCGCCAGCAGCTTGCACTACGGAGGGCAAGGGGCTGAAGCTTTCTTT.

This chain links TRBV10-3 with TRBJ1-1; 7 bases fit TRBD1. The CDR3 consists of 15 residues. V gave up 10 bases and J gave up 0 bases; unmatched junction bases: 11. The germline V gene has CDR1 ENHRY and CDR2 SYGVKD. CDR3 nucleotides: TGTGCCACCGCCGGGACAGTTGGGATGAACACTGAAGCTTTCTTT. Residues: CATAGTVGMNTEAFF.

The sample holds a few counts of this clone. This chain uses TRBV14 with TRBJ2-2; 7 nucleotides agree with TRBD1. The CDR3 contains 17 residues. CDR1 is SGHDN, CDR2 FVKESK, per germline. The V segment lost 0 bases and the J segment 1 base; nucleotides outside the gene matches: 5. CDR3 sequence reads: CASSQDLTGMNTGELFF. CDR3 coding DNA: TGTGCCAGCAGCCAAGATCTGACAGGGATGAACACCGGGGAGCTGTTTTTT.

The chain employs TRBV4-1 and TRBJ2-7; the D is unclear. This CDR3 is built from 15 residues. Germline CDR1 is MGHRA and CDR2 is YSYEKL. Trimming left V 1 base short and J 2 bases short, with 12 bases between. The DNA of the CDR3 is TGCGCCAGCAGCCAAGTTTTTGGGCTAGCCTACGAGCAGTACTTC. Translated, it gives CASSQVFGLAYEQYF.

This clone was observed a few times. J is TRBJ2-7 and V is TRBV29-1; D may be TRBD1 (5 bases). The CDR3 is made up of 13 amino acids. Germline CDR1 SQVTM, CDR2 ANQGSEA. The V gene lost 0 bases and the J gene lost 1 base, with 7 bases spanning the gap. CDR3 amino acids: CSVEDNRSYEQYF. In DNA, the CDR3 is TGCAGCGTTGAAGACAACAGGTCCTACGAGCAGTACTTC.

This chain uses TRBV13 with TRBJ2-3, with D perhaps being TRBD1 or TRBD2 (5 bases each). With 1 base removed from V and 10 bases from J, the gap between germline ends came to 6 bases. Germline CDR1 PRHDT, CDR2 FYEKMQ (reference sequence). The CDR3 spans 11 residues. The CDR3 reads CASSLVGPQYF. The DNA for the CDR3 is TGTGCCAGCAGCTTAGTGGGACCGCAGTATTTT.

This rearrangement joins TRBV7-9 to TRBJ1-5; D not certain. The germline V and J ends were trimmed by 5 bases and 4 bases, with 6 bases remaining between them. Germline CDR1 is SEHNR and CDR2 is FQNEAQ (reference sequence). The CDR3 has 12 residues. The CDR3 is CASSVSNQPQHF. The CDR3, as DNA: TGTGCCAGCAGCGTAAGTAATCAGCCCCAGCATTTT.

CDR3 residues: CASSPTGTPAYEQYF. In nucleotides, the CDR3 is TGCGCCAGCAGCCCTACCGGGACACCGGCCTACGAGCAGTACTTC. This chain connects TRBV5-1 to TRBJ2-7; a possible D gene is TRBD1 (6 bases). The V gene lost 4 bases and the J gene lost 2 bases, with 16 bases spanning the gap. This CDR3 contains 15 residues. Germline V gene data show CDR1 as SGHRS and CDR2 as YFSETQ.

The sample holds a few counts of this clone. CDR3 protein: CASSFWLQNEQFF. The DNA of the CDR3 is TGTGCCAGCAGTTTTTGGTTACAGAATGAGCAGTTCTTC. The chain combines TRBV28 with TRBJ2-1; D call uncertain. V was clipped by 3 bases and J by 7 bases, with 10 bases between them. Germline values: CDR1 MDHEN, CDR2 SYDVKM. The CDR3 totals 13 residues.

J is TRBJ1-5 and V is TRBV2; 8 nucleotides match TRBD1. CDR3 length equals 16 residues. Per the germline V gene, CDR1 is SNHLY and CDR2 is FYNNEI. The V segment lost 3 bases and the J segment 2 bases; nucleotides outside the gene matches: 6. Here the CDR3 DNA reads TGTGCCAGCAGTGATGGGGCAGGGGGCGGCAATCAGCCCCAGCATTTT. Its translation: CASSDGAGGGNQPQHF.

The V gene is TRBV7-2, the J gene TRBJ2-1; no reliable D call. CDR3 length: 12 residues. V lost 8 bases, J lost 7 bases, and 12 bases lay in between. Germline V gene data show CDR1 as SGHTA and CDR2 as FQGNSA. CDR3 protein: CASDDLMNEQFF. CDR3 in DNA: TGTGCCAGCGACGATCTCATGAATGAGCAGTTCTTC.

The genes are TRBV25-1 and TRBJ2-3; 8 bases map to TRBD1. The germline gives CDR1 MGHDK, CDR2 SYGVNS. V was clipped by 4 bases and J by 9 bases; unmatched bases: 3. This CDR3 comprises 12 residues. CDR3 in amino acids: CASSARDRTQYF. The DNA for the CDR3 is TGTGCCAGCAGTGCCCGGGACAGGACGCAGTATTTT.